A selection of T cell receptor beta chains follows, all from one sample in a study of T cells in localized non-small cell lung cancer. Generated by immunoSEQ multiplex PCR, the TCRdb table keeps only in-frame clones and is missing some. Found here are about 72,000 clones, approximately 85% of them singletons; the top ten hold roughly 12%. The specimen was peripheral blood, collected before any cancer treatment. These receptor sequences come from a female donor aged 60 or older with stage I lung adenocarcinoma. CDR3s include the opening cysteine and the closing phenylalanine or tryptophan. Each record gives: V gene, clone size, D gene, J gene, CDR3 protein, CDR3 DNA. A D gene is named only where the DNA matches it firmly. Not every row has a clone size; where given, it reads once, few, many or a size class.

TRBV7-9,.,TRBD1,TRBJ1-5,CASSRGTGGDQPQHF,TGTGCCAGCAGCCGCGGGACAGGAGGAGATCAGCCCCAGCATTTT
TRBV6-5,.,TRBD2,TRBJ2-7,CASSYSPSGDSYEQYF,TGTGCCAGCAGTTACTCCCCTAGCGGGGATTCCTACGAGCAGTACTTC
TRBV4-1,.,TRBD1,TRBJ1-1,CASSQVRDSGGTEAFF,TGCGCCAGCAGCCAAGTGAGGGATTCAGGGGGGACTGAAGCTTTCTTT
TRBV7-9,.,.,TRBJ2-5,CASSPDRRSLQETQYF,TGTGCCAGCAGCCCCGACCGACGATCCCTCCAAGAGACCCAGTACTTC
TRBV19,once,.,TRBJ1-3,CASSDGQIGNTIYF,TGTGCCAGTAGTGACGGACAGATTGGAAACACCATATATTTT
TRBV30,.,TRBD2,TRBJ2-1,CAWSSGSGSGISSYNEQFF,TGTGCCTGGAGTTCGGGTAGCGGGAGTGGGATTAGCTCCTACAATGAGCAGTTCTTC
TRBV2,.,.,TRBJ1-4,CASSARAANEKLFF,TGTGCCAGCAGTGCACGGGCAGCTAATGAAAAACTGTTTTTT
TRBV7-8,few,TRBD2,TRBJ2-3,CASSSYSGTEVDTQYF,TGTGCCAGCAGCTCCTATAGCGGGACGGAGGTAGATACGCAGTATTTT
TRBV6-1,.,.,TRBJ2-1,CASSEGTPISEQFF,TGTGCCAGCAGTGAAGGCACTCCCATTTCGGAGCAGTTCTTC
TRBV5-1,.,TRBD2,TRBJ2-7,CASRIAGGYEQYF,TGCGCCAGCAGAATAGCGGGAGGCTACGAGCAGTACTTC
TRBV4-2,.,.,TRBJ2-2,CASSQYGRRATGELFF,TGTGCCAGCAGCCAATACGGGAGACGGGCCACCGGGGAGCTGTTTTTT
TRBV15,.,.,TRBJ1-2,CATSIRGGTSGYTF,TGTGCCACCAGCATAAGGGGGGGAACAAGCGGCTACACCTTC
TRBV7-9,.,TRBD1,TRBJ1-2,CASSSDRDIYGYTF,TGTGCCAGCAGCTCGGACAGGGATATCTATGGCTACACCTTC
TRBV14,.,TRBD1,TRBJ1-2,CASSQATGGYGYTF,TGTGCCAGCAGCCAAGCAACAGGGGGCTATGGCTACACCTTC
TRBV11-2,once,TRBD1,TRBJ1-2,CASSLDRGTDGYTF,TGTGCCAGCAGCTTAGATCGGGGGACAGATGGCTACACCTTC
TRBV25-1,.,.,TRBJ2-4,CASSELYSAKNIQYF,TGTGCCAGCAGTGAATTGTACAGCGCCAAAAACATTCAGTACTTC
TRBV29-1,once,TRBD1,TRBJ2-7,CSVDRTGTYEQYF,TGCAGCGTTGACAGGACAGGGACCTACGAGCAGTACTTC
TRBV7-9,.,.,TRBJ1-1,CASSSGDIEAFF,TGTGCCAGCAGCTCAGGGGATATTGAAGCTTTCTTT
TRBV5-6,.,TRBD1,TRBJ2-1,CASSYGTAYNEQFF,TGTGCCAGCAGCTATGGGACAGCCTACAATGAGCAGTTCTTC
TRBV6-5,.,.,TRBJ2-7,CASTRGDEQYF,TGTGCCAGCACCAGGGGGGACGAGCAGTACTTC
TRBV7-2,.,.,TRBJ2-2,CASSPSGLNTGELFF,TGTGCCAGCAGCCCTTCGGGACTGAACACCGGGGAGCTGTTTTTT
TRBV18,.,.,TRBJ1-1,CASSPGDGPLAFF,TGTGCCAGCTCACCTGGAGACGGGCCTTTAGCTTTCTTT
TRBV18,.,TRBD1,TRBJ1-1,CASSLGQAEAFF,TGTGCCAGCTCACTCGGACAGGCTGAAGCTTTCTTT
TRBV7-9,.,.,TRBJ1-3,CASSPKDTGTGNTIYF,TGTGCCAGCAGCCCCAAGGACACAGGGACTGGAAACACCATATATTTT
TRBV7-2,.,.,TRBJ2-5,CASSAFTAFQETQYF,TGTGCCAGCAGCGCCTTTACAGCTTTCCAAGAGACCCAGTACTTC